The T cell receptor beta chain described here comes from a study of CD8 T cells in ankylosing spondylitis. One entry per CDR3 protein, called by TCRdb with MiXCR from the 5' RACE reads. The sample consists of approximately 25,000 distinct CDR3 sequences, less than 20% of them appearing once. Many counts were recorded for this clonotype. The CDR3 length is 15 residues. The germline V gene has CDR1 MNHNY and CDR2 SVGAGI (reference sequence). The J segment lost 7 bases and the V segment lost 2 bases, leaving 6 bases of the junction unmatched. The sequence derives from a male donor with ankylosing spondylitis or in good health (not recorded which). The chain has TRBV6-6 and TRBJ2-2; 8 positions match TRBD1. Material for sequencing was blood. The CDR3 reads CASSYVTGGIGELFF. The CDR3 DNA is TGTGCCAGCAGTTACGTCACAGGGGGGATCGGGGAGCTGTTTTTT.